A selection of T cell receptor beta chains follows, all from one sample in a study of cytomegalovirus exposure and HLA in healthy donors. The protocol was immunoSEQ multiplex PCR, while the TCRdb copy is restricted to in-frame clones and leaves out a portion. The sample has about 160,000 clones, 75% seen once. The sequencing sample was made of PBMCs. Receptors were obtained from a woman in her 50s in good health and CMV-seropositive. Each CDR3 is given with its conserved first and last residue.

j_gene,v_gene,CDR3aa
TRBJ1-2,TRBV19,CASRQLGQNYGYTF
TRBJ2-1,TRBV10-1,CASSESGVAGRNEQFF
TRBJ2-3,TRBV5-1,CASSLESSSSGGAYTQYF
TRBJ1-5,TRBV7-2,CASSLWAHRGLPAAQHF
TRBJ1-4,TRBV18,CASSPRETNEKLFF
TRBJ1-2,TRBV7-9,CASRRQGANYGYTF
TRBJ2-7,TRBV25-1,CASRDTYEQYF
TRBJ1-1,TRBV7-9,CASSPHGAGITEAFF
TRBJ2-7,TRBV21-1,CASSNLGTREEDEQYF
TRBJ1-5,TRBV6-5,CASSYSAGFNQPQHF
TRBJ1-2,TRBV7-9,CSSSLSDMSYTF
TRBJ1-2,TRBV5-1,CASSLVSGVGYNYGYTF
TRBJ1-2,TRBV7-8,CASSLGGQKNYGYTF
TRBJ2-2,TRBV7-9,CASSHGSLVNTGELFF
TRBJ1-5,TRBV2,CASSEVTVSNQPQHF
TRBJ1-1,TRBV13,CASSLEVNTEAFF
TRBJ1-2,TRBV6-6,CASSRAIDTWRYGYTF
TRBJ1-5,TRBV21-1,CASSPRARGAHLRNQPQHF
TRBJ2-1,TRBV7-9,CASSLEAGVFNNEQFF
TRBJ1-1,TRBV2,CASSVFLGTGAAGKNTEAFF
TRBJ2-2,TRBV29-1,CSSGADTGELFF
TRBJ1-5,TRBV25-1,CASSETGGNQPQHF
TRBJ1-2,TRBV6-5,CASSLQWQDYGYTF
TRBJ2-7,TRBV5-5,CASSLGAQQGAHSYEQYF
TRBJ1-1,TRBV20-1,CSAGGTGTVLF
-,TRBV4-2,CASSQEAPAASYEQYF
TRBJ1-2,TRBV7-9,CASGQGHYGYTF
TRBJ1-2,TRBV29-1,CSVEDHLGCGYTF
TRBJ2-2,TRBV7-9,CASSSEGRGRNTGELFF
TRBJ1-2,TRBV19,CASSIVQATNYGYTF
TRBJ2-3,TRBV9,CASSVGTSGGASTDTQYF
TRBJ1-1,TRBV2,CASRLNFGGGTEAFF
TRBJ2-2,TRBV9,CASSVRLAGTSQGTGELFF
TRBJ1-1,TRBV30,CAWTGTGADTEAFF
TRBJ1-4,TRBV5-1,CASSLVAEGDEKLFF
TRBJ2-7,TRBV7-2,CASSRASGASYEQYF
TRBJ1-2,TRBV7-9,CASSLGQSYGYTF
TRBJ1-2,TRBV2,CASSPQGINYGYTF
TRBJ2-3,TRBV29-1,CSVSGGTDTQYF
TRBJ1-5,TRBV7-3,CASSLTVWTGGYNQPQHF
TRBJ1-1,TRBV18,CASSSTGGTEAFF
TRBJ2-2,TRBV5-1,CASTLLGLAGAGTGELFF
TRBJ2-3,TRBV9,CASSETSHPTDTQYF
TRBJ1-1,TRBV11-2,CASSLGQGGFGDTEAFF
TRBJ2-5,TRBV25-1,CASSEAGVYSKETQYF
TRBJ1-1,TRBV7-6,CASSPGQLNTEAFF
TRBJ1-1,TRBV7-3,CASTSEAFF
TRBJ2-1,TRBV5-1,CASSILSGGVTRGEQFF
TRBJ1-5,TRBV30,CAWSLWDSPNQPQHF
TRBJ1-1,TRBV19,CASSITESTEAFF
TRBJ1-2,TRBV18,CASSPRQGSGYGYTF
TRBJ1-4,TRBV5-8,CASSLRYRANEKLFF